This T cell receptor (beta chain) was retrieved from a study of cytomegalovirus exposure and HLA in healthy donors. Study conclusions and caveats: The study found most TCR sequences rare, yet found some public TCRs in many donors.

Vbeta (60) and Jbeta (13) primers were used in the PCR. The repertoire was sequenced with immunoSEQ multiplex PCR; TCRdb's copy has only in-frame clones and lacks some. The sample lists 100,000 to 150,000 clones; less than 85% were seen once. Trimming left V 4 bases short and J 4 bases short, with 8 bases between. The CDR3 consists of 12 residues. CDR1 and CDR2 from the germline V gene are SGHRS and YFSETQ. A word on this clone: Its antigen is not identified.

The material sequenced was PBMCs. The chain joins TRBV5-1 to TRBJ1-1, with D perhaps TRBD1 (5 bases). The clonotype originates from a man younger than 35 in good health and CMV-seropositive. CDR3 nucleotide sequence: TGCGCCAGCAGCCCTGACAGCACTGAAGCTTTCTTT. Amino acids: CASSPDSTEAFF.